Below, 11 T cell receptor beta chains from the same sample are listed, as sequenced in a study of T cell clones after liver transplantation. TCRdb keeps only in-frame clones here, not all; method: immunoSEQ multiplex PCR. The sample includes more than 95,000 clones, 75% to 85% of them seen just once. Sequenced here: CD4+ T cells from blood, sampled before liver transplant. The source of these receptors is a human donor who received a liver transplant.

This chain uses TRBV2 with TRBJ2-2; D may be TRBD1 (6 bases). Germline V gene sequence: CDR1 SNHLY, CDR2 FYNNEI. The germline V and J ends were trimmed by 2 bases and 0 bases, with 7 bases remaining between them. The CDR3 runs 15 residues. In DNA, the CDR3 is TGTGCCAGCAGTGAAAAGGGGGCGAACACCGGGGAGCTGTTTTTT. Amino acids: CASSEKGANTGELFF.

The chain combines TRBV10-1 with TRBJ2-3, with 14 positions matching TRBD2. The V gene end was trimmed by 4 bases and the J gene end by 8 bases; junction bases not matched to a gene: 5. Germline CDR1 reads WNHNN; CDR2 reads SYGVQD (reference sequence). The CDR3 loop spans 15 amino acids. CDR3 sequence reads: CASSAKGLAGATQYF. CDR3 sequence (DNA): TGCGCCAGCAGTGCGAAGGGACTAGCGGGAGCTACGCAGTATTTT.

The chain carries TRBV18 and TRBJ2-7, with a tentative D call TRBD1 (6 bases). Germline assignment: CDR1 KGHSH and CDR2 LQKENI. The V gene lost 3 bases and the J gene lost 3 bases, with 12 bases spanning the gap. The CDR3 length is 14 residues. The CDR3 sequence is CASSPGHPDYEQYF. In nucleotides, the CDR3 is TGTGCCAGCTCACCGGGACATCCTGACTACGAGCAGTACTTC.

This chain links TRBV7-2 with TRBJ1-6; 10 nucleotides line up with TRBD1. Losses at the gene ends were 3 bases for V and 10 bases for J; bases not matched to a gene: 3. The germline V gene encodes CDR1 SGHTA and CDR2 FQGNSA. This CDR3 region has 14 residues. CDR3 DNA: TGTGCCAGCAGCTTCGGACAGGGGGGATCACCCCTCCACTTT. Amino acids: CASSFGQGGSPLHF.

The chain links TRBV12-5 to TRBJ2-6; D not certain. The germline CDR1 and CDR2 sequences are LGHNT and FRNRAP. CDR3 length: 15 residues. V dropped 3 bases and J dropped 0 bases, with 6 bases sitting between them. The chain's CDR3 is CASGFQSSGANVLTF. DNA of the CDR3: TGTGCTAGTGGTTTCCAGAGCTCTGGGGCCAACGTCCTGACTTTC.

The gene calls are TRBV28 and TRBJ1-2; no definite D call. Germline CDR1 reads MDHEN; CDR2 reads SYDVKM. V was cut by 4 bases and J by 8 bases, with 11 bases left in between. This CDR3 is 12 amino acids long. In DNA form, the CDR3 reads TGTGCCAGCAGTTCTCCGGTGGGGGGCTACACCTTC. As protein: CASSSPVGGYTF.

The chain is built from TRBV14 and TRBJ2-1; 11 bases match TRBD2. The CDR3 is made up of 16 amino acids. Per the germline V gene, CDR1 is SGHDN and CDR2 is FVKESK. J was trimmed by 7 bases and V by 4 bases; bases with no gene match: 9. CDR3 loop: CASSPFLAGGYNEQFF. The CDR3 nucleotides read TGTGCCAGCAGCCCGTTTCTAGCGGGAGGTTATAATGAGCAGTTCTTC.

This chain links TRBV7-6 with TRBJ1-5; D gene unclear. Trimming stripped 2 bases from V and 4 bases from J, with 9 bases between. Germline V CDR1 and CDR2: SGHVS, FNYEAQ. This CDR3 has 14 amino acids. This CDR3 is CASSLQDGNQPQHF. CDR3 sequence (DNA): TGTGCCAGCAGCTTACAGGATGGGAATCAGCCCCAGCATTTT. Full variable domain (rest looked up from reference TRBV7-6 and TRBJ1-5): GAGVSQSPRYKVTKRGQDVALRCDPISGHVSLYWYRQALGQGPEFLTYFNYEAQQDKSGLPNDRFSAERPEGSISTLTIQRTEQRDSAMYRCASSLQDGNQPQHFGDGTRLSIL.

V and J are TRBV6-5 and TRBJ1-2; 12 nucleotides agree with TRBD1. The CDR3 is 16 amino acids. With V trimmed by 2 bases and J by 3 bases, 4 bases remained unmatched. Germline V gives CDR1 MNHEY, CDR2 SVGAGI. The CDR3 DNA is TGTGCCAGCAGTTACATGGGACAGGGGGCGGACTATGGCTACACCTTC. Protein: CASSYMGQGADYGYTF.

The chain uses TRBV7-7 and TRBJ2-5; D gene ambiguous. Germline CDR1 and CDR2: SSHAT and FNYEAQ (reference sequence). V dropped 2 bases and J dropped 1 base, with 8 bases sitting between them. The CDR3 is 14 amino acids. CDR3: CASSLLGFQETQYF. CDR3 DNA: TGTGCCAGCAGCTTACTCGGGTTCCAAGAGACCCAGTACTTC.

This chain uses TRBV2 with TRBJ2-7, with TRBD1 matching over 9 bases. This CDR3 is built from 13 residues. Trimming cost V 6 bases and J 6 bases; bases outside gene matches: 6. The germline gives CDR1 SNHLY, CDR2 FYNNEI. The CDR3 DNA sequence: TGTGCCAGCAGGACAGGGGGGTCTGGCGAGCAGTACTTC. As protein: CASRTGGSGEQYF. The full variable domain, rest sourced from reference TRBV2 and TRBJ2-7, is EPEVTQTPSHQVTQMGQEVILRCVPISNHLYFYWYRQILGQKVEFLVSFYNNEISEKSEIFDDQFSVERPDGSNFTLKIRSTKLEDSAMYFCASRTGGSGEQYFGPGTRLTVT.